The sequence of this T cell receptor (beta chain) was determined in a study of blood T cell repertoires in COVID-19. Study context: Both acute and convalescent COVID-19 samples were obtained from the United States, Italy and Spain.

Methods used by the authors: Nucleated cell counts were estimated from reference gene primer amplification. Some clones are missing from TCRdb's copy, which holds only in-frame ones; the method was immunoSEQ multiplex PCR. For V, J and clone size, that table is used; D and trimming come from the DNA. The sample lists a few hundred thousand clones, roughly 89% occurring once. V shed 2 bases and J 5 bases; nucleotides not matched to a gene: 5. CDR1 is GTSNPN, CDR2 SVGIG, per germline (reference sequence). This CDR3 spans 14 amino acids. This study enrolled people aged roughly 18 to 89 from about two dozen US geographic areas. Assignments of participants to cohorts depended upon their own reported clinical history.

The TCR originated in a man younger than 35 with acute COVID-19. The sequenced sample consisted of PBMCs or T cells enriched from blood (not recorded which). V usage is TRBV30 and J usage is TRBJ2-2, with 7 bases identical to TRBD1. The CDR3 loop reads CAWSIDRATGELFF. The DNA for the CDR3 is TGTGCCTGGAGTATTGACAGGGCGACCGGGGAGCTGTTTTTT. Full variable domain (missing parts from reference TRBV30 and TRBJ2-2): SQTIHQWPATLVQPVGSPLSLECTVEGTSNPNLYWYRQAAGRGLQLLFYSVGIGQISSEVPQNLSASRPQDRQFILSSKKLLLSDSGFYLCAWSIDRATGELFFGEGSRLTVL.